This TCR beta chain was profiled in a study of shared clonotypes between healthy human individuals. In this sample, this clone turned up once. Between the trimmed V and J ends, which lost 5 bases and 6 bases, there was a span of 20 bases. The germline V gene encodes CDR1 LGHNT and CDR2 FRNRAP. This CDR3 region has 16 residues. Among the donors, all were Caucasian adults who lived in Nashville, Tennessee. Each unsorted sample relied on 90 million or so PBMCs as its source of genomic DNA. Clones were read by immunoSEQ multiplex PCR, and TCRdb kept only the in-frame ones, dropping some. The repertoire consists of fewer than 500,000 clones, with about three quarters occurring once and the leading ten covering approximately 13%.

Sequencing input: PBMCs. The TCR comes from a woman in her 40s in good health. Some clones in this sample may be carry-over from other donors' samples. V usage is TRBV12-5 and J usage is TRBJ2-1; TRBD1 is a possible D gene (5 bases). In nucleotides, the CDR3 is TGTGCTAGTGGTCCGAGCTGGGGCGATAAGGGCAATGAGCAGTTCTTC. This encodes CASGPSWGDKGNEQFF.